The clone carrying this T cell receptor beta chain occurred a few times. The CDR3 length is 15 residues. CDR1 is MNHEY, CDR2 SVGAGI, per germline. After removal of 7 bases from V and 4 bases from J, the junction contained 12 bases not matched to a gene. As originally analysed: How many nucleated cells were present was estimated from reference gene primer amplification. Some clones are missing from TCRdb's copy, which holds only in-frame ones; the method was immunoSEQ multiplex PCR. V, J and clone size are those of that table, while D and trimming were read from the DNA. The repertoire holds fewer than 50,000 clones, approximately 90% seen once, with about 8.8% in the top ten. This specimen comes from a study of blood T cell repertoires in COVID-19. Background on the study: Samples taken during acute and convalescent COVID-19 were collected in the United States, Italy and Spain. In each case, the material was cDNA or gDNA derived from T cells, B-cell-depleted T cells, or PBMCs.

This receptor was obtained from a man aged 45-65 years with active COVID-19. Sequencing was carried out using peripheral blood. The chain combines TRBV6-5 with TRBJ1-2; TRBD1 agrees at 7 bases. The CDR3, as DNA: TGTGCCAGCACCCAAAGGTTTAGGACAGGCTATGGCTACACCTTC. Protein product: CASTQRFRTGYGYTF.